Described below is a single TCR beta chain sequence and its context. The time point: blood from clinic visit 5 months post-surgery; TSC patient then seizure free. This sample was taken from a study of brain T cells in children with intractable seizures. Here immunoSEQ multiplex PCR was the method, and the copy in TCRdb shows in-frame clones only, minus some. The sample records 340,000 or so clones, 93% being singletons. V was trimmed by 0 bases and J by 0 bases, leaving 7 bases between them. CDR3 length equals 15 residues. The germline V gene encodes CDR1 SGHDN and CDR2 FVKESK. This TCR came from a boy younger than two with tuberous sclerosis and intractable seizures. The genes are TRBV14 and TRBJ2-3, with TRBD2 as a possible D gene (6 bases). Sample: peripheral blood, taken approximately 5 months after surgery. The CDR3 reads CASSQEGLSTDTQYF. Here the CDR3 DNA reads TGTGCCAGCAGCCAAGAGGGACTGAGCACAGATACGCAGTATTTT.